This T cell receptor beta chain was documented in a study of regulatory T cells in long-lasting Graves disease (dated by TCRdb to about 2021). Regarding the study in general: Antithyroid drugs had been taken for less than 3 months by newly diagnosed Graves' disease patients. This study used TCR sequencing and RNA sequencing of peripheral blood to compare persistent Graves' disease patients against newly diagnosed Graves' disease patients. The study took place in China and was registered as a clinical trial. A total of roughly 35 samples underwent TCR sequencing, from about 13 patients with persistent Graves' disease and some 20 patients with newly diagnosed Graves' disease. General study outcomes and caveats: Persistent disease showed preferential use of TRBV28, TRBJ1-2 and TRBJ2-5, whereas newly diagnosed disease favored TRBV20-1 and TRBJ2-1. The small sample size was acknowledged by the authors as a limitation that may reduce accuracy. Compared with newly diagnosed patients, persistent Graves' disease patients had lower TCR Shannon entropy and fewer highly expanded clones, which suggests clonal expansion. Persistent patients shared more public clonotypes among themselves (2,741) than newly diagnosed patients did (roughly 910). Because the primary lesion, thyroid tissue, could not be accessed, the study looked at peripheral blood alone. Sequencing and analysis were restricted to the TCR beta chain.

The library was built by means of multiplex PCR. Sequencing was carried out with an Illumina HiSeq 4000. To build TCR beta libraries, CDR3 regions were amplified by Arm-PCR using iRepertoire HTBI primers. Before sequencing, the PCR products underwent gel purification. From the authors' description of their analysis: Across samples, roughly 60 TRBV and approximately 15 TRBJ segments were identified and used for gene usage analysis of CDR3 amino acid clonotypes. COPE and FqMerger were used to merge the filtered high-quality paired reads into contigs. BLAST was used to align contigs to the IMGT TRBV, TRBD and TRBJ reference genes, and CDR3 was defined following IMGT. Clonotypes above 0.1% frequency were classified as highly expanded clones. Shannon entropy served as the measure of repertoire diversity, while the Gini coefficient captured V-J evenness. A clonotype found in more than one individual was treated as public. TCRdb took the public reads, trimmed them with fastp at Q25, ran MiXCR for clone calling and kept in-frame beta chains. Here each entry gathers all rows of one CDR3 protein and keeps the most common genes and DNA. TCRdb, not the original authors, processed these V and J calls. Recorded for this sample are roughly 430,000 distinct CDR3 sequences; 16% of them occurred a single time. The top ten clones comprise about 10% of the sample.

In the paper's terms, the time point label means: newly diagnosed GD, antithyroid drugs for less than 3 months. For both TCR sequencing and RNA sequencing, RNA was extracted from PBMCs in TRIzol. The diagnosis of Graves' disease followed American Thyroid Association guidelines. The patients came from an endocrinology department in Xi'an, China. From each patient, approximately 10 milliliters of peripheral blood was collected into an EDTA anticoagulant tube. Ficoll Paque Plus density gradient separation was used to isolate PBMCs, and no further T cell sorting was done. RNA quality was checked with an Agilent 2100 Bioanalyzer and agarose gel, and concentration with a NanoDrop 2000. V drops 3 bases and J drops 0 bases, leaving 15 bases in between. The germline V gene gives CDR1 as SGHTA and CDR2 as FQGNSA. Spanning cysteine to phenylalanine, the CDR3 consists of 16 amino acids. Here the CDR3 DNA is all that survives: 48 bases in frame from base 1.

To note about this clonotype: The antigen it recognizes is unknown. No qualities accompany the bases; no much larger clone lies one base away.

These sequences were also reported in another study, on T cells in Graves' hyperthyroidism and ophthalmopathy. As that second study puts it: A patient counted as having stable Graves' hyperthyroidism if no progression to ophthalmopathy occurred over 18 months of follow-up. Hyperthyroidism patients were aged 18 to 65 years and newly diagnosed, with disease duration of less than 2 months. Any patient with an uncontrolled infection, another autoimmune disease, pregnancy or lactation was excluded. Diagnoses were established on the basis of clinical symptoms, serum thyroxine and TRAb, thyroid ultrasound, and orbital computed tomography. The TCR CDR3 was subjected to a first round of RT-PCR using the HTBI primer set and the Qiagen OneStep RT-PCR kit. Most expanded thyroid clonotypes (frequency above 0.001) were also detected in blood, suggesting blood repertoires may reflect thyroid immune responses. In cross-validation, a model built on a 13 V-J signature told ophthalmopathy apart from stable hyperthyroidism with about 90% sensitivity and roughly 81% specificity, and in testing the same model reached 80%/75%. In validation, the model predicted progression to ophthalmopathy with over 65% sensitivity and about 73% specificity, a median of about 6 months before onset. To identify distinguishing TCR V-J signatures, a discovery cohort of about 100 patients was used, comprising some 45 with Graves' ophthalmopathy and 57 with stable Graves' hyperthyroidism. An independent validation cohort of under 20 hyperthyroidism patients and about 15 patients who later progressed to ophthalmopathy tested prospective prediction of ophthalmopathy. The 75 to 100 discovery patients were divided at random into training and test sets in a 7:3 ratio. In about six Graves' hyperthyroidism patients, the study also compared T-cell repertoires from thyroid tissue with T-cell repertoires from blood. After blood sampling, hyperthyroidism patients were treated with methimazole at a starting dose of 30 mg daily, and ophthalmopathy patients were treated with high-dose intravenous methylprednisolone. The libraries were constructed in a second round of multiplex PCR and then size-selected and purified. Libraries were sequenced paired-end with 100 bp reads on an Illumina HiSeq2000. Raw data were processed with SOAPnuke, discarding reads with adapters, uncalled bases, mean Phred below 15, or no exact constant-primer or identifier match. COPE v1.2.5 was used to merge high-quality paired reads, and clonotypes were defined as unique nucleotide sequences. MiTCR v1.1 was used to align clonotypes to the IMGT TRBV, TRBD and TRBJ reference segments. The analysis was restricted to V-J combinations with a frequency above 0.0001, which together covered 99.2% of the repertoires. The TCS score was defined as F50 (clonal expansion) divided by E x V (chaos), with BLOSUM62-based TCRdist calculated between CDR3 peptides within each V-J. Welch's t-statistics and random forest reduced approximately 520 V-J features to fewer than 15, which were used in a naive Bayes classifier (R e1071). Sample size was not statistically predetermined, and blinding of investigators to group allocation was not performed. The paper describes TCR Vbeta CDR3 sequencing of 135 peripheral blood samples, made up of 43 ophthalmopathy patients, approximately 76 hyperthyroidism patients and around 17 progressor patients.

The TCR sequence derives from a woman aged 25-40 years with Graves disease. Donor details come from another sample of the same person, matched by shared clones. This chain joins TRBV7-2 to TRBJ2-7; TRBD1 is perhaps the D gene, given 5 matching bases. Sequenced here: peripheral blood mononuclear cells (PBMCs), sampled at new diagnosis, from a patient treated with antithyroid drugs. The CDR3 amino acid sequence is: CASSFVSGKYSYEQYF. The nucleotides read TGTGCCAGCAGCTTCGTATCAGGGAAATACTCCTACGAGCAGTACTTC.